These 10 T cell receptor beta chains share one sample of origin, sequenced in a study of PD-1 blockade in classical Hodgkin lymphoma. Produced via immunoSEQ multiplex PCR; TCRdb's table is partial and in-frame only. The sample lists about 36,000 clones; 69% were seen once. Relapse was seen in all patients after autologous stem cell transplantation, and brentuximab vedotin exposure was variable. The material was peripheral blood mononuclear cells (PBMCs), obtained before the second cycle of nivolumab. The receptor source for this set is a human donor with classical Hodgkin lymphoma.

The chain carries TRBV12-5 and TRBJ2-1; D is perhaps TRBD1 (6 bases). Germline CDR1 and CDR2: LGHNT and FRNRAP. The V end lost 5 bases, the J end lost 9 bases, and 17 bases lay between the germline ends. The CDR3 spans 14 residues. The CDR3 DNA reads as TGTGCTAGTGGTGAGGACGTCAGGGGTAGTGAGCAGTTCTTC. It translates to CASGEDVRGSEQFF. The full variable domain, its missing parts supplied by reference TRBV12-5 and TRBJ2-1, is DARVTQTPRHKVTEMGQEVTMRCQPILGHNTVFWYRQTMMQGLELLAYFRNRAPLDDSGMPKDRFSAEMPDATLATLKIQPSEPRDSAVYFCASGEDVRGSEQFFGPGTRLTVL.

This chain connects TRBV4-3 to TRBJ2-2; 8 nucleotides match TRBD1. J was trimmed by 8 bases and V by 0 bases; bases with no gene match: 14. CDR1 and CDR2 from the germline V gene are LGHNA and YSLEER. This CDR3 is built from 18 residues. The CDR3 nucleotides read TGCGCCAGCAGCCAAGACCCCCCCGGACAGGGTTATGTTGGGGAGCTGTTTTTT. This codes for CASSQDPPGQGYVGELFF.

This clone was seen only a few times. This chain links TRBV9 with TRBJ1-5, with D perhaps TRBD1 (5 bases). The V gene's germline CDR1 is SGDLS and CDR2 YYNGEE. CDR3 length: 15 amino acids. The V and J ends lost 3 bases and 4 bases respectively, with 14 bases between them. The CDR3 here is CASSASDSTNQPQHF. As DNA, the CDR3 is TGTGCCAGCAGCGCCTCCGACAGTACTAATCAGCCCCAGCATTTT.

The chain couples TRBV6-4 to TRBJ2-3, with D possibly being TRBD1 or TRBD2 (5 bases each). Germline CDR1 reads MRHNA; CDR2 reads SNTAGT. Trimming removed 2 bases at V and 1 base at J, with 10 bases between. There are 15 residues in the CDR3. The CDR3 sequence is CASSDRGARTDTQYF. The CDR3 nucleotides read TGTGCCAGCAGTGACAGGGGAGCCCGCACAGATACGCAGTATTTT.

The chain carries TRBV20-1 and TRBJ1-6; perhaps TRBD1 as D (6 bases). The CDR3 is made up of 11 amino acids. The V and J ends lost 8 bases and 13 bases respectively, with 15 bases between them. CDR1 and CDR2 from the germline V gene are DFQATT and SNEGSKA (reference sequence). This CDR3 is CSPTKGGPLHF. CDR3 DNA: TGCAGTCCCACGAAAGGGGGGCCCCTCCACTTT.

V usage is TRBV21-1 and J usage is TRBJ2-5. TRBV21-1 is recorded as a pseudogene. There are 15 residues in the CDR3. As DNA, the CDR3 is TGTGCCAGCAGCAAAGGTGAGGGGTCAGGAGAGACCCAGTACTTC. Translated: CASSKGEGSGETQYF.

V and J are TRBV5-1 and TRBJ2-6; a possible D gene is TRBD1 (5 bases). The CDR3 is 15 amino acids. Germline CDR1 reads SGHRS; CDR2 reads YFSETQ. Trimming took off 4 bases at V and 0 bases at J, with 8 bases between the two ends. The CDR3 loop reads CASSRQSSGANVLTF. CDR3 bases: TGCGCCAGCAGCCGACAGTCCTCTGGGGCCAACGTCCTGACTTTC. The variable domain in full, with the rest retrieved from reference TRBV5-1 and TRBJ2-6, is KAGVTQTPRYLIKTRGQQVTLSCSPISGHRSVSWYQQTPGQGLQFLFEYFSETQRNKGNFPGRFSGRQFSNSRSEMNVSTLELGDSALYLCASSRQSSGANVLTFGAGSRLTVL.

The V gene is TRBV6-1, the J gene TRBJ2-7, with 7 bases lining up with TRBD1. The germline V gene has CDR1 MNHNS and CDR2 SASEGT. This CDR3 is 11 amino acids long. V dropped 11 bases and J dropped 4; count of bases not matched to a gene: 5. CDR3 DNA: TGTGCCGCACGACAGGGTTACGAGCAGTACTTC. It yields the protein CAARQGYEQYF.

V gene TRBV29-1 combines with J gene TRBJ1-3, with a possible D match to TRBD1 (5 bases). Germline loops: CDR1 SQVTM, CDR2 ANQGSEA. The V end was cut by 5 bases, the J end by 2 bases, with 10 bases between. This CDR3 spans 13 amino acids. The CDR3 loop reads CSVQGVTGNTIYF. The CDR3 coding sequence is TGCAGCGTTCAGGGCGTCACTGGAAACACCATATATTTT.

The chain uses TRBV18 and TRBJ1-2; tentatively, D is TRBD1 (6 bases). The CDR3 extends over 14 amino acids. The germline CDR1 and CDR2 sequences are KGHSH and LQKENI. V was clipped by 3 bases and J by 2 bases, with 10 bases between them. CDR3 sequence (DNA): TGTGCCAGCTCACCCGGGGGCGGGAACTATGGCTACACCTTC. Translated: CASSPGGGNYGYTF.